A single sample is the source of the 31 T cell receptor beta chains below, sequenced in a study of blood T cell repertoires in COVID-19. Sequenced by immunoSEQ multiplex PCR; TCRdb stores in-frame clones only, minus some. The table includes tens of thousands of clones, about 83% detected once. Source material: peripheral blood. The source is a human donor in a cohort sampled during active COVID-19.

This clone was seen once. The V call is TRBV6-6, the J call TRBJ1-1; a weak D match, TRBD1 (6 bases). Trimming removed 4 bases at V and 1 base at J, with 10 bases between. Germline V gives CDR1 MNHNY, CDR2 SVGAGI (reference sequence). This CDR3 has 14 residues. The CDR3 protein is CASSWDTKNTEAFF. The CDR3 DNA reads as TGTGCCAGCAGTTGGGACACAAAGAACACTGAAGCTTTCTTT.

This clone is a singleton in its sample. The chain employs TRBV9 and TRBJ2-7; TRBD2 agrees at 8 bases. This CDR3 is 14 amino acids long. Germline CDR1 SGDLS, CDR2 YYNGEE. CDR3 sequence: CVYRRGVGLNEQYF. The CDR3 DNA sequence: TGTGTCTATAGGCGGGGGGTGGGATTGAACGAGCAGTACTTC.

This clone was counted once. V usage is TRBV7-3 and J usage is TRBJ2-2; 9 bases line up with TRBD2. Trimming cost V 5 bases and J 4 bases; bases outside gene matches: 8. The CDR3 sequence is 16 residues long. The germline CDR1 and CDR2 sequences are SGHTA and FQGTGA. CDR3 residues: CASSPLAGLSTGELFF. In nucleotides, the CDR3 is TGTGCCAGCAGCCCTCTAGCGGGGCTGAGCACCGGGGAGCTGTTTTTT.

Only one count was recorded for this clone. The chain couples TRBV30 to TRBJ2-7; 7 bases agree with TRBD1. The CDR3 spans 14 residues. The J segment lost 3 bases and the V segment lost 0 bases, leaving 5 bases of the junction unmatched. From germline, CDR1 is GTSNPN and CDR2 SVGIG (reference sequence). CDR3 sequence reads: CAWSVRGQVYEQYF. CDR3 in DNA: TGTGCCTGGAGTGTTAGAGGACAGGTCTACGAGCAGTACTTC.

The chain combines TRBV7-8 with TRBJ1-1; no reliable D call. Per germline, CDR1 SGHVS and CDR2 FQNEAQ. CDR3 length: 14 amino acids. V gave up 1 base and J gave up 1 base, with 7 bases separating them. DNA for the CDR3: TGTGCCAGCAGCTTAGTTTCAGGGAACACTGAAGCTTTCTTT. Translating it yields CASSLVSGNTEAFF.

The chain recombines TRBV11-3 with TRBJ2-1, with D possibly being TRBD1 (7 bases). V was trimmed by 1 base and J by 7 bases, leaving 20 bases between them. Germline V gene data show CDR1 as SGHNT and CDR2 as YENEEA. The CDR3 sequence is 17 residues long. DNA for the CDR3: TGTGCCAGCAGCTTAGGACCGCCAGGAGGGGGCGGGAATGAGCAGTTCTTC. Encoded protein: CASSLGPPGGGGNEQFF.

V and J are TRBV2 and TRBJ1-6; D gene unclear. CDR3 length: 13 residues. From germline, CDR1 is SNHLY and CDR2 FYNNEI. With 3 bases removed from V and 6 bases from J, the gap between germline ends came to 6 bases. The CDR3, as DNA: TGTGCCAGCAGTGAGGAGGGTAATTCACCCCTCCACTTT. Its protein is CASSEEGNSPLHF.

The V and J genes are TRBV5-5 and TRBJ2-7, with 8 bases lining up with TRBD1. CDR1 is SGHKS, CDR2 YYEKEE, per germline (reference sequence). The CDR3 has 16 amino acids. Trimming at V came to 5 bases and at J to 4 bases, leaving 14 bases not matched to a gene. DNA for the CDR3: TGTGCCAGCAGACAGGAGGACGGGACAGGACAATACGAGCAGTACTTC. It yields the protein CASRQEDGTGQYEQYF. Together with reference TRBV5-5 and TRBJ2-7, the CDR3 gives the full variable domain: DAGVTQSPTHLIKTRGQQVTLRCSPISGHKSVSWYQQVLGQGPQFIFQYYEKEERGRGNFPDRFSARQFPNYSSELNVNALLLGDSALYLCASRQEDGTGQYEQYFGPGTRLTVT.

This clone was counted between two and nine times. Within the sample, other DNA sequences also encode this same CDR3. The CDR3 nucleotides are TGTGCCAGCAGCTTGGGTGGGGGCGCGAACACTGAAGCTTTCTTT. Protein product: CASSLGGGANTEAFF. The chain recombines TRBV5-4 with TRBJ1-1; D perhaps matches TRBD1 (6 bases). CDR3 length: 15 amino acids. Germline V lookup: CDR1 SGHNT, CDR2 YYREEE (reference sequence). Trimming stripped 0 bases from V and 1 base from J, with 10 bases between.

The V gene is TRBV11-1, the J gene TRBJ2-3; D is unclear. Germline-derived CDR1 and CDR2 are SGHAT and FQDESV (reference sequence). The CDR3 is 14 amino acids. The V gene lost 3 bases and the J gene lost 3 bases, with 10 bases spanning the gap. DNA for the CDR3: TGTGCCAGCAGCTTTGAACAGACGACAGATACGCAGTATTTT. Encoded protein: CASSFEQTTDTQYF. Variable domain in full (rest from reference TRBV11-1 and TRBJ2-3): EAEVAQSPRYKITEKSQAVAFWCDPISGHATLYWYRQILGQGPELLVQFQDESVVDDSQLPKDRFSAERLKGVDSTLKIQPAELGDSAMYLCASSFEQTTDTQYFGPGTRLTVL.

This chain joins TRBV11-2 and TRBJ2-4, with D maybe TRBD2 (5 bases). Germline V lookup: CDR1 SGHAT, CDR2 FQNNGV. This CDR3 has 15 amino acids. V was trimmed by 1 base and J by 3 bases, leaving 10 bases between them. DNA for the CDR3: TGTGCCAGCAGCTTAGCGGGGTTGGGCAAAAACATTCAGTACTTC. Encoded protein: CASSLAGLGKNIQYF.

J is TRBJ2-3 and V is TRBV27; 7 nucleotides match TRBD1. J was trimmed by 0 bases and V by 5 bases; bases with no gene match: 5. Germline V lookup: CDR1 MNHEY, CDR2 SMNVEV (reference sequence). This CDR3 contains 15 residues. The CDR3: CASSKGAQSTDTQYF. CDR3 nucleotide sequence: TGTGCCAGCAGTAAGGGGGCGCAGAGCACAGATACGCAGTATTTT.

The chain joins TRBV19 to TRBJ2-1; the D gene is possibly TRBD2 (5 bases). V lost 3 bases, J lost 0 bases, and 15 bases lay in between. CDR1 and CDR2 from the germline V gene are LNHDA and SQIVND (reference sequence). The length of the CDR3 is 17 residues. The CDR3 region has the DNA TGTGCCAGTAGTATTCGCTGGACTTCCGGCTCCTACAATGAGCAGTTCTTC. This sequence encodes CASSIRWTSGSYNEQFF. Based on the CDR3 plus reference TRBV19 and TRBJ2-1, the full variable domain is DGGITQSPKYLFRKEGQNVTLSCEQNLNHDAMYWYRQDPGQGLRLIYYSQIVNDFQKGDIAEGYSVSREKKESFPLTVTSAQKNPTAFYLCASSIRWTSGSYNEQFFGPGTRLTVL.

The CDR3 here is CASRMLAGGLYEQYF. Written as DNA, the CDR3 is TGTGCCAGCAGAATGCTAGCGGGGGGACTCTACGAGCAGTACTTC. This chain connects TRBV27 to TRBJ2-7, with TRBD2 identical over 11 bases. CDR1 and CDR2 (germline): MNHEY, SMNVEV (reference sequence). Trimming took 6 bases from V and 3 from J; bases not matched to a gene: 7. This CDR3 contains 15 residues.

The J gene is TRBJ2-7, the V gene TRBV7-3; 7 bases match TRBD2. J gave up 3 bases and V 2 bases, and 1 base lay outside the gene matches. From germline, CDR1 is SGHTA and CDR2 FQGTGA. The CDR3 extends over 13 amino acids. For the CDR3, the DNA is TGTGCCAGCAGCTTACGGGGGGACTACGAGCAGTACTTC. Residues: CASSLRGDYEQYF.

The genes are TRBV28 and TRBJ2-7; the D gene is possibly TRBD2 (6 bases). Germline V gene data show CDR1 as MDHEN and CDR2 as SYDVKM. The V and J ends lost 8 bases and 3 bases respectively, with 11 bases between them. This CDR3 has 12 residues. The CDR3, as DNA: TGTGCCAGCGGGGCGGGGAACTACGAGCAGTACTTC. Residues: CASGAGNYEQYF.

The chain is built from TRBV27 and TRBJ1-1; 7 bases map to TRBD1. V shed 7 bases, J shed 1 base, and the junction held 9 bases outside the gene matches. CDR1 is MNHEY, CDR2 SMNVEV, per germline (reference sequence). The length of the CDR3 is 15 residues. For the CDR3, the DNA is TGTGCCAGCACCAAAAGACAGGGATGGAACACTGAAGCTTTCTTT. This translates into CASTKRQGWNTEAFF.

The chain carries TRBV5-1 and TRBJ2-5; unclear D gene. CDR3 size: 13 residues. Per the germline V gene, CDR1 is SGHRS and CDR2 is YFSETQ. V was shortened by 6 bases and J by 5 bases, with 14 bases between the two germline ends. In DNA form, the CDR3 reads TGCGCCAGCAACTACAATGGTCCTGAGACCCAGTACTTC. Translated: CASNYNGPETQYF.

This clone was observed a handful of times. The V gene is TRBV5-1, the J gene TRBJ1-6; maybe TRBD1 (6 bases). The CDR3 length is 14 residues. CDR1 is SGHRS, CDR2 YFSETQ, per germline. The V end was cut by 4 bases, the J end by 7 bases, with 12 bases between. The CDR3 protein is CASSADSQNSPLHF. CDR3 bases: TGCGCCAGCAGCGCGGACAGTCAGAATTCACCCCTCCACTTT. The variable domain in full, with the rest retrieved from reference TRBV5-1 and TRBJ1-6, is KAGVTQTPRYLIKTRGQQVTLSCSPISGHRSVSWYQQTPGQGLQFLFEYFSETQRNKGNFPGRFSGRQFSNSRSEMNVSTLELGDSALYLCASSADSQNSPLHFGNGTRLTVT.

The chain couples TRBV5-1 to TRBJ2-7; possibly TRBD2 for D (6 bases). The germline CDR1 and CDR2 sequences are SGHRS and YFSETQ. Trimming cost V 1 base and J 1 base, with 12 bases left between them. The length of the CDR3 is 15 residues. In DNA, the CDR3 is TGCGCCAGCAGCTTGAAGGCTAGCGCTTCCTACGAGCAGTACTTC. This sequence encodes CASSLKASASYEQYF.

The rearrangement uses TRBV28 and TRBJ1-3, with 8 bases fitting TRBD1. Trimming cost V 7 bases and J 0 bases; bases outside gene matches: 5. Germline CDR1 is MDHEN and CDR2 is SYDVKM. This CDR3 contains 15 residues. CDR3 sequence reads: CASKTGGLSGNTIYF. Here the CDR3 DNA reads TGTGCCAGCAAAACAGGGGGACTCTCTGGAAACACCATATATTTT. Looking up the rest from reference TRBV28 and TRBJ1-3 gives the full variable domain: DVKVTQSSRYLVKRTGEKVFLECVQDMDHENMFWYRQDPGLGLRLIYFSYDVKMKEKGDIPEGYSVSREKKERFSLILESASTNQTSMYLCASKTGGLSGNTIYFGEGSWLTVV.

This chain links TRBV5-1 with TRBJ2-2, with TRBD1 matching over 7 bases. The junction had 9 bases not matched to a gene; V was cut back by 8 bases and J by 5 bases. Germline V CDR1 and CDR2: SGHRS, YFSETQ. The length of the CDR3 is 14 residues. CDR3 amino acids: CASLGQGETGELFF. The CDR3 nucleotides read TGCGCCAGTCTAGGGCAGGGGGAGACCGGGGAGCTGTTTTTT.

This clone has just a few counts. V and J are TRBV4-2 and TRBJ1-5; D is uncertain. This CDR3 comprises 15 residues. Germline V gives CDR1 LGHNA, CDR2 YNFKEQ. Trimming removed 4 bases at V and 6 bases at J, with 16 bases between. The CDR3 protein is CASSLLEIRGQPQHF. CDR3 coding DNA: TGTGCCAGCAGCCTATTAGAAATTCGGGGTCAGCCCCAGCATTTT.

The chain combines TRBV6-5 with TRBJ2-7, with D maybe TRBD2 (6 bases). This CDR3 comprises 12 residues. Germline V gene sequence: CDR1 MNHEY, CDR2 SVGAGI. V lost 8 bases, J lost 3 bases, and 11 bases lay in between. The DNA of the CDR3 is TGTGCCAGCCGGGACTTCCGCTACGAGCAGTACTTC. Translated, it gives CASRDFRYEQYF.

The V call is TRBV7-3, the J call TRBJ2-1; the D gene is possibly TRBD2 (6 bases). CDR1 and CDR2 from the germline V gene are SGHTA and FQGTGA. V was pared by 4 bases and J by 3 bases, with 10 bases between. This CDR3 region has 14 residues. CDR3 DNA sequence: TGTGCCAGCAGCTCCGGGGGTCACTACAATGAGCAGTTCTTC. Encoded protein: CASSSGGHYNEQFF.

V gene TRBV7-2 combines with J gene TRBJ2-3; 7 positions match TRBD1. From germline, CDR1 is SGHTA and CDR2 FQGNSA. After removal of 3 bases from V and 4 bases from J, the junction contained 4 bases not matched to a gene. The CDR3 spans 14 residues. CDR3 region: CASSFGQAADTQYF. DNA for the CDR3: TGTGCCAGCAGCTTCGGACAGGCGGCAGATACGCAGTATTTT.

The chain employs TRBV10-3 and TRBJ1-5; the D gene is possibly TRBD1 (6 bases). CDR3 length equals 14 residues. CDR1 ENHRY and CDR2 SYGVKD come from the germline V gene. Trimming took off 4 bases at V and 2 bases at J, with 9 bases between the two ends. The DNA for the CDR3 is TGTGCCATCAGTGCAGGGGACGGCAATCAGCCCCAGCATTTT. It translates to CAISAGDGNQPQHF.

This clone was found once. The chain employs TRBV5-4 and TRBJ1-2; 8 nucleotides line up with TRBD1. The CDR3 extends over 15 amino acids. Germline CDR1 is SGHNT and CDR2 is YYREEE (reference sequence). The V and J ends lost 4 bases and 7 bases, in that order; junction bases with no gene match: 12. CDR3 in DNA: TGTGCCAGCAGCACCCCTGGACAGGGTCTGGGTGGCTACACCTTC. Translated: CASSTPGQGLGGYTF.

This rearrangement joins TRBV6-5 to TRBJ1-4; D is perhaps TRBD1 (6 bases). The CDR3 length is 14 residues. Trimming took off 2 bases at V and 4 bases at J, with 8 bases between the two ends. Germline V CDR1 and CDR2: MNHEY, SVGAGI. This chain's CDR3 is CASSYGQHNEKLFF. The CDR3 DNA is TGTGCCAGCAGTTACGGACAGCATAATGAAAAACTGTTTTTT.

The chain has TRBV7-9 and TRBJ2-3, with TRBD2 matching over 15 bases. The V and J ends lost 5 bases and 7 bases, in that order; junction bases with no gene match: 7. There are 16 residues in the CDR3. The germline V gene encodes CDR1 SEHNR and CDR2 FQNEAQ (reference sequence). The CDR3 loop reads CASSLGTSGGKHTQYF. CDR3 sequence (DNA): TGTGCCAGCAGCCTTGGGACTAGCGGGGGGAAGCATACGCAGTATTTT.

The V and J genes are TRBV5-1 and TRBJ1-2, with 8 bases lining up with TRBD1. With V trimmed by 3 bases and J by 3 bases, 1 base remained unmatched. This CDR3 has 13 amino acids. Germline loops: CDR1 SGHRS, CDR2 YFSETQ. CDR3 residues: CASSSDRDYGYTF. The CDR3 DNA reads as TGCGCCAGCAGCTCGGACAGGGACTATGGCTACACCTTC.